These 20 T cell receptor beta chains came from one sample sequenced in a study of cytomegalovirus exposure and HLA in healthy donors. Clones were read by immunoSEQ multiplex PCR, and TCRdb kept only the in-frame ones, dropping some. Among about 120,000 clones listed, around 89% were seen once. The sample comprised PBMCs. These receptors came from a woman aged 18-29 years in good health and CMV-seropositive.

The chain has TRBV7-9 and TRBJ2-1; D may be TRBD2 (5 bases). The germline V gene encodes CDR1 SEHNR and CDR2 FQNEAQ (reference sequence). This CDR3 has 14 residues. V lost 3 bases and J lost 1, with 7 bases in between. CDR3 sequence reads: CASSFRESYNEQFF. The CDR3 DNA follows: TGTGCCAGCAGCTTCCGGGAATCCTACAATGAGCAGTTCTTC. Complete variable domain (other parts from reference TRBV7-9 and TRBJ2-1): DTGVSQNPRHKITKRGQNVTFRCDPISEHNRLYWYRQTLGQGPEFLTYFQNEAQLEKSRLLSDRFSAERPKGSFSTLEIQRTEQGDSAMYLCASSFRESYNEQFFGPGTRLTVL.

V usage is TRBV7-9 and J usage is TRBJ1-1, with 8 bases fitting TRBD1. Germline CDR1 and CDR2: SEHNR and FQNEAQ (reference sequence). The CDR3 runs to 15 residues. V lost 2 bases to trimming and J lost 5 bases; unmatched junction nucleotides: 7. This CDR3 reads CASSLRQGATTEAFF. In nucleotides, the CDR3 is TGTGCCAGCAGCTTACGCCAGGGGGCGACAACTGAAGCTTTCTTT.

The CDR3, as DNA: TGCGCCAGCAGCCGATCTAGCGGGAGTTACGAGCAGTACTTC. The encoded protein is CASSRSSGSYEQYF. V and J are TRBV4-1 and TRBJ2-7; TRBD2 matches at 10 bases. Looked up from germline, CDR1 is MGHRA and CDR2 is YSYEKL. The CDR3 length is 14 residues. The V and J ends lost 4 bases and 4 bases, in that order; junction bases with no gene match: 4.

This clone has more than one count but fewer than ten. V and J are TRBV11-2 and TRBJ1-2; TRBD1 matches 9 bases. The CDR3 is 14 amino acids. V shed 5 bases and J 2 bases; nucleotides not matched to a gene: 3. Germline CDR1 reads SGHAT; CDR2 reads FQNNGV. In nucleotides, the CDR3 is TGTGCCAGCAGCATCGACAGGGGGAACTATGGCTACACCTTC. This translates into CASSIDRGNYGYTF.

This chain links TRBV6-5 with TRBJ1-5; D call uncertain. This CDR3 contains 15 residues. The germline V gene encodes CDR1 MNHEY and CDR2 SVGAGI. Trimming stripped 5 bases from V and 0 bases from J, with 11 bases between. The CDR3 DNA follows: TGTGCCAGCAGTCCCAGGCGGGGTAGCAATCAGCCCCAGCATTTT. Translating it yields CASSPRRGSNQPQHF.

DNA of the CDR3: TGTGCCATCCCCCCGAGCTCCTACGAGCAGTACTTC. Protein product: CAIPPSSYEQYF. The chain joins TRBV6-8 to TRBJ2-7; D ambiguous. The V end lost 10 bases, the J end lost 0 bases, and 10 bases lay between the germline ends. Per germline, CDR1 MNHGY and CDR2 SAAAGT. This CDR3 has 12 residues.

The CDR3 loop reads CASSLGDWTALNTGELFF. The CDR3 DNA is TGTGCCAGCAGCTTGGGGGACTGGACTGCCTTGAACACCGGGGAGCTGTTTTTT. The chain carries TRBV5-6 and TRBJ2-2, with D possibly TRBD2 on 6 matching bases. The CDR3 extends over 18 amino acids. The germline V gene has CDR1 SGHDT and CDR2 YYEEEE. The ends were cut back, 0 bases at V and 1 base at J, with 16 bases in the middle.

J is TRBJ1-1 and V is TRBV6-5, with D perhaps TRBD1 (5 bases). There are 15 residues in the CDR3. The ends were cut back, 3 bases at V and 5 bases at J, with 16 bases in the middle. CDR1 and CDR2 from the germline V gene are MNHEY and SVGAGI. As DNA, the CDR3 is TGTGCCAGCAGTTATACAGCGGGGCGAGGAACTGAAGCTTTCTTT. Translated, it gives CASSYTAGRGTEAFF.

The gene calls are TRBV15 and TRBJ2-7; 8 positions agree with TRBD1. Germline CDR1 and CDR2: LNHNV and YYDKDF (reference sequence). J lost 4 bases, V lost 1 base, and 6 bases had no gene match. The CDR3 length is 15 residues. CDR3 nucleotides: TGTGCCACCAGCAGAGTAGGACAGGGTTCGTACGAGCAGTACTTC. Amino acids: CATSRVGQGSYEQYF.

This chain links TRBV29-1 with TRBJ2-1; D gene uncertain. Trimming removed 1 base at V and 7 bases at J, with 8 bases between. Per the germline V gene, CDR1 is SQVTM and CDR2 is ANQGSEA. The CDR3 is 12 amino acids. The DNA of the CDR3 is TGCAGCGTTGAAGCTAATATAAATGAGCAGTTCTTC. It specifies CSVEANINEQFF.

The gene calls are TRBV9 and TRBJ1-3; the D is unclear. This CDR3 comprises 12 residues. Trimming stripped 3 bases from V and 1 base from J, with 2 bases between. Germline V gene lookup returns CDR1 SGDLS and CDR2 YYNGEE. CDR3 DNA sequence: TGTGCCAGCAGCGCATCTGGAAACACCATATATTTT. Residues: CASSASGNTIYF.

As DNA, the CDR3 is TGCGCCAGCAGCTCATACAGGGATAGGAACTATGGCTACACCTTC. Protein sequence: CASSSYRDRNYGYTF. This sequence joins TRBV5-1 and TRBJ1-2; tentatively, D is TRBD1 (6 bases). V shed 3 bases and J shed 2 bases, with 14 bases lying between them. This CDR3 is 15 amino acids long. Germline V gene data show CDR1 as SGHRS and CDR2 as YFSETQ.

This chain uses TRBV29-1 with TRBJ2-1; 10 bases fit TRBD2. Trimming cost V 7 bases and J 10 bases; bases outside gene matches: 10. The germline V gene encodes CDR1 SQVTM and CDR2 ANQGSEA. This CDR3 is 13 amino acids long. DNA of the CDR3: TGCAGCGCCGGACTAGCGGCACGTAAAGAGCAGTTCTTC. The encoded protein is CSAGLAARKEQFF.

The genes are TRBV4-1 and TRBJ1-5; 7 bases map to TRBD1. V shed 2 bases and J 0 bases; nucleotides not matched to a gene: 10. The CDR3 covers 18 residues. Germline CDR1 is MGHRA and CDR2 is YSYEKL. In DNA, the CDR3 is TGCGCCAGCAGCCAAAGTCCCAGGACAGGTCATAGCAATCAGCCCCAGCATTTT. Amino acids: CASSQSPRTGHSNQPQHF.

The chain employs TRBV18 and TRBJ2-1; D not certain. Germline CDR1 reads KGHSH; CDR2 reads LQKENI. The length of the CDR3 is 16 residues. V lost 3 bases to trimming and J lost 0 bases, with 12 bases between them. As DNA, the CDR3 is TGTGCCAGCTCACCTCTTGGCCCGCCCTCCTACAATGAGCAGTTCTTC. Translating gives CASSPLGPPSYNEQFF.

The chain's CDR3 is CASSQDATQSAFF. The CDR3 DNA is TGTGCCAGCAGCCAAGATGCGACACAATCCGCTTTCTTT. The V gene is TRBV14, the J gene TRBJ1-1; D unresolved. The CDR3 extends over 13 amino acids. The germline V gene has CDR1 SGHDN and CDR2 FVKESK. Trimming removed 0 bases at V and 11 bases at J, with 13 bases between.

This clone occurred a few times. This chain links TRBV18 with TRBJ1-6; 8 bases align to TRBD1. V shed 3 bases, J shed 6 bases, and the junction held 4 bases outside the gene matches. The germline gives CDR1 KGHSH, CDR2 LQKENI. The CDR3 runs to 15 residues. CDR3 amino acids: CASSPPQGANSPLHF. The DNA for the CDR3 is TGTGCCAGCTCACCCCCGCAGGGGGCTAATTCACCCCTCCACTTT.

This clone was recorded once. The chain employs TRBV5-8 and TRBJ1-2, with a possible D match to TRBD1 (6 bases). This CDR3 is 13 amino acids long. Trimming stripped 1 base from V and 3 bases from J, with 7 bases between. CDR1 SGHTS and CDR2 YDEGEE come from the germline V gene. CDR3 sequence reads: CASSLYRDYGYTF. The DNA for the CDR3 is TGTGCCAGCAGCTTGTACAGGGACTATGGCTACACCTTC.

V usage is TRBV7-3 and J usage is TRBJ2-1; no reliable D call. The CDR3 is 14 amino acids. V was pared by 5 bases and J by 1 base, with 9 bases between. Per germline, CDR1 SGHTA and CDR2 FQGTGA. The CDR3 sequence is CASSRLGSYNEQFF. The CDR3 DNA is TGTGCCAGCAGCCGACTCGGGTCCTACAATGAGCAGTTCTTC.

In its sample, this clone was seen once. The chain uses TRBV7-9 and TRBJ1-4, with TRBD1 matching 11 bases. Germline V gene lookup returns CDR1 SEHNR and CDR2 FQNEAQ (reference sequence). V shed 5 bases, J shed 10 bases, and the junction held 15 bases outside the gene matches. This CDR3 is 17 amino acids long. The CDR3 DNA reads TGTGCCAGCAGCGCAACGGATGGACAGGGGGCGTTCGGAAAACTGTTTTTT. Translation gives CASSATDGQGAFGKLFF.